Listed below are T cell receptor beta chains from one sample, sequenced in a study of blood T cell repertoires in COVID-19. Sequencing used immunoSEQ multiplex PCR; TCRdb keeps in-frame clones, though not all of them. Of some 170,000 clones in the sample, 87% were seen once. The sample was peripheral blood. These receptors were collected from a woman in her forties or fifties with acute or convalescent COVID-19. The CDR3 runs from the conserved cysteine through the conserved F or W. Fields, in order: V gene, D gene, clone size, J gene, CDR3 DNA, CDR3 protein. The D gene is left open where the match is weak. A clone size is listed for some rows: how often the clone was seen (once, few, many), or a class if it is expanded.

>TRBV7-2|TRBD2|NA|TRBJ2-5
TGTGCCAGCAGCTTGGGGCGACTAGCGGGGGGGTTCCAAGAGACCCAGTACTTC
CASSLGRLAGGFQETQYF
>TRBV29-1|NA|few|TRBJ1-2
TGCAGCGTTGTATCGGGGAAAGAGAACTATGGCTACACCTTC
CSVVSGKENYGYTF
>TRBV19|NA|NA|TRBJ1-1
TGTGCCAGTAATATAGGAGCAGGCAGCACTGAAGCTTTCTTT
CASNIGAGSTEAFF
>TRBV10-3|TRBD1|NA|TRBJ1-5
TGTGCCATCAGTGAGGGGACAGGGGTCAATCAGCCCCAGCATTTT
CAISEGTGVNQPQHF
>TRBV5-6|NA|NA|TRBJ2-5
TGTGCCAGCAGCCCGGCCCGGGAATTTAGGCAAGAGACCCAGTACTTC
CASSPAREFRQETQYF
>TRBV2|NA|NA|TRBJ1-2
TGTGCCAGCAGTGAAGCAACCGGAGGAATCGGCTACACCTTC
CASSEATGGIGYTF
>TRBV5-6|NA|NA|TRBJ1-5
TGTGCCAGCAGCTCCGCCTCTTTCTATAGCAATCAGCCCCAGCATTTT
CASSSASFYSNQPQHF
>TRBV3-1/TRBV3-2|NA|NA|TRBJ1-2
TGTGCCAGCAGCCAAGACAACAGGAGTGGCTACACCTTC
CASSQDNRSGYTF
>TRBV7-8|NA|NA|TRBJ1-4
TGTGCCAGCACCCTTCTCGGGGGTCGTAATGAAAAACTGTTTTTT
CASTLLGGRNEKLFF
>TRBV5-1|NA|NA|TRBJ2-3
TGCGCCAGCAGCTCGTTAACAGATACGCAGTATTTT
CASSSLTDTQYF
>TRBV4-1|NA|NA|TRBJ1-2
TGCGCCAGTAAGAGTCCGGGGGGGAACTATGGCTACACCTTC
CASKSPGGNYGYTF
>TRBV19|NA|once|TRBJ1-1
TGTGCCAGTAGTATAGGGGGGGCTGAAGCTTTCTTT
CASSIGGAEAFF
>TRBV18|NA|NA|TRBJ2-7
TGTGCCAGCTCATACGGTGTTTCCTACGAGCAGTACTTC
CASSYGVSYEQYF
>TRBV18|TRBD1|NA|TRBJ1-4
TGTGCCAGCTCACCACCTCAGGGACAGCAAAATGAAAAACTGTTTTTT
CASSPPQGQQNEKLFF
>TRBV5-1|TRBD2|NA|TRBJ2-7
TGCGCCAGCAGCTTGGGGACTAGCGGGATTACCTACGAGCAGTACTTC
CASSLGTSGITYEQYF
>TRBV30|NA|NA|TRBJ1-1
TGTGCCTGTGACAGGTCGACCGGCACTGAAGCTTTCTTT
CACDRSTGTEAFF
>TRBV6-5|NA|few|TRBJ1-2
TGTGCCAGCGAACTACTGGGAGGGCTGCGCGGCTACACCTTC
CASELLGGLRGYTF
>TRBV4-1|NA|NA|TRBJ2-4
TGCGCCAGCAGCCCCTCGGGGATCCCCCTAGCCAAAAACATTCAGTACTTC
CASSPSGIPLAKNIQYF
>TRBV29-1|NA|NA|TRBJ2-3
TGCAGCTTTCGGGGGAGCACAGATACGCAGTATTTT
CSFRGSTDTQYF
>TRBV9|NA|NA|TRBJ1-2
TGTGCCAGCAGCCGGGTAGGGGGTAGCTATGGCTACACCTTC
CASSRVGGSYGYTF
>TRBV12-3/TRBV12-4|NA|NA|TRBJ1-1
TGTGCCAGCAGTCGGACACCCAACACTGAAGCTTTCTTT
CASSRTPNTEAFF
>TRBV19|NA|NA|TRBJ1-5
TGTGCCAGTAGTATATCGAGGCCTACCACGCATCAGCCCCAGCATTTT
CASSISRPTTHQPQHF
>TRBV24-1|TRBD2|NA|TRBJ2-5
TGTGCCACCAGTGCGGGTAGCGGGTCTGGGGAGACCCAGTACTTC
CATSAGSGSGETQYF
>TRBV5-5|NA|NA|TRBJ1-2
TGTGCCAGCAGCTGGCTGGGGAGGGAAGGCTACACCTTC
CASSWLGREGYTF
>TRBV6-1|NA|NA|TRBJ2-7
TGTGCCAGCAGTGAAGCCTGGGGGACAACCACCTACGAGCAGTACTTC
CASSEAWGTTTYEQYF
>TRBV11-2|NA|few|TRBJ1-4
TGTGCCAGCAGCTTAGCTGGGAGGCCAGCCGGCTTTGAAAAACTGTTTTTT
CASSLAGRPAGFEKLFF
>TRBV7-9|TRBD2|NA|TRBJ2-7
TGTGCCAGCAGCCAAGGGACTAGCGTTAGGGACGAGCAGTACTTC
CASSQGTSVRDEQYF
>TRBV4-2|TRBD2|NA|TRBJ2-7
TGTGCCAGCAGCCAAGCCTCTAGCGGGTACTCCTACGAGCAGTACTTC
CASSQASSGYSYEQYF
>TRBV5-4|NA|few|TRBJ2-5
TGTGCCAGCAGCAGAACGGGGGGCGGGTACCAAGAGACCCAGTACTTC
CASSRTGGGYQETQYF
>TRBV7-8|TRBD2|NA|TRBJ2-4
TGTGCCAGCAGCTTAGCCGGGGGGACCCATTCCAAAAACATTCAGTACTTC
CASSLAGGTHSKNIQYF
>TRBV6-6|NA|NA|TRBJ2-2
TGTGCCAGCAGTTACCCCGCCGGGGAGCTGTTTTTT
CASSYPAGELFF
>TRBV24-1|TRBD1|NA|TRBJ1-6
TGTGCCACCAGTGGCCTGACAGGGGCCAAACCCCTCCACTTT
CATSGLTGAKPLHF
>TRBV24-1|TRBD1|NA|TRBJ1-5
TGTGCCACCAGTGGGACAGGCCTGGGTCAGCCCCAGCATTTT
CATSGTGLGQPQHF
>TRBV5-1|NA|NA|TRBJ1-6
TGCGCCAGCAGCCTGAAGCCAAGAAATTCACCCCTCCACTTT
CASSLKPRNSPLHF
>TRBV12-3/TRBV12-4|NA|few|TRBJ1-2
TGTGCCAGCAGTTTAGCGCAAGGGGCCGGGACCTTC
CASSLAQGAGTF
>TRBV2|TRBD1|NA|TRBJ1-4
TGTGCCAGCACACAGGGGGCCATTGAAAAACTGTTTTTT
CASTQGAIEKLFF
>TRBV5-6|NA|few|TRBJ1-6
TGTGCCAGCACCGGGGGTGGGGTAAGACCCCTCCACTTT
CASTGGGVRPLHF
>TRBV7-9|TRBD1|NA|TRBJ1-2
TGTGCCAGCAGCCCGGGACAGGGCCTCTATGGCTACACCTTC
CASSPGQGLYGYTF
>TRBV10-3|NA|NA|TRBJ1-1
TGTGCCATCAGTGACAGGGAAGTAGACGTGGGTGAAGCTTTCTTT
CAISDREVDVGEAFF
>TRBV7-9|NA|NA|TRBJ2-7
TGTGCCAGCAGTAATAGCGGAGCCTACGAGCAGTACTTC
CASSNSGAYEQYF
>TRBV24-1|NA|NA|TRBJ2-2
TGTGCCACCAGTGTCGGGGGAAGGGCCGGGGAGCTGTTTTTT
CATSVGGRAGELFF
>TRBV7-6|NA|few|TRBJ2-7
TGTGCCAGCAGCCGAGAGGTCGGCTACGAGCAGTACTTC
CASSREVGYEQYF
>TRBV19|TRBD1|NA|TRBJ1-6
TGTGCCAGTAGAACGGACAGGTTGCATTCACCCCTCCACTTT
CASRTDRLHSPLHF
>TRBV5-6|TRBD2|NA|TRBJ2-1
TGTGCCAGCAGCTTGTGGGGGGGTTTCGGTGAGCAGTTCTTC
CASSLWGGFGEQFF
>TRBV6-5|NA|few|TRBJ1-2
TGTGTCGGGCAGGGGTCGCATGGCTACACCTTC
CVGQGSHGYTF
>TRBV9|TRBD1|NA|TRBJ1-2
TGTGCCAGCAGCTTCAACAGGGGAGTAAGCTATGGCTACACCTTC
CASSFNRGVSYGYTF